This passage covers 7 T cell receptor beta chains from one sample sequenced in a study of shared clonotypes between healthy human individuals. Libraries were prepared by immunoSEQ multiplex PCR; TCRdb keeps only in-frame clonotypes and omits some of them. The table lists about 2.4 million clones, around 94% of them singletons. Sequencing used naive CD4+ T cells sorted from blood. Subset noted: CD45RA+ positively selected. These receptors were collected from a man aged 18 to 30 in good health.

The J gene is TRBJ2-1, the V gene TRBV5-6, with D unclear. V lost 0 bases and J 0 bases, leaving 10 bases between the germline ends. Germline CDR1 SGHDT, CDR2 YYEEEE. The CDR3 spans 16 residues. The CDR3, as DNA: TGTGCCAGCAGCTTGGCGGCTATTAGCTCCTACAATGAGCAGTTCTTC. It codes for CASSLAAISSYNEQFF.

This sequence joins TRBV12-5 and TRBJ1-4; the D gene is possibly TRBD1 (5 bases). Trimming pared 5 bases from V and 4 bases from J, leaving 14 bases between. The CDR3 length is 15 residues. The germline V gene encodes CDR1 LGHNT and CDR2 FRNRAP. This CDR3 is CASGKYDRYNEKLFF. For the CDR3, the DNA is TGTGCTAGTGGTAAATACGACAGATATAATGAAAAACTGTTTTTT.

The chain recombines TRBV27 with TRBJ2-5, with 12 bases matching TRBD1. This CDR3 region has 16 residues. The V gene's germline CDR1 is MNHEY and CDR2 SMNVEV (reference sequence). V lost 2 bases to trimming and J lost 3 bases; unmatched junction nucleotides: 4. This CDR3 reads CASSLLGTGGKETQYF. The CDR3 nucleotides are TGTGCCAGCAGTTTACTAGGGACAGGGGGCAAAGAGACCCAGTACTTC.

This chain uses TRBV11-2 with TRBJ2-5, with TRBD1 as a possible D gene (6 bases). Deletions cut 1 base from V and 3 bases from J, with 15 bases between. The CDR3 is 16 amino acids. Germline V gives CDR1 SGHAT, CDR2 FQNNGV. The CDR3 sequence: CASSLGRGQREETQYF. The CDR3 DNA follows: TGTGCCAGCAGCTTAGGCAGGGGCCAGAGGGAAGAGACCCAGTACTTC.

The chain combines TRBV4-1 with TRBJ2-7, with TRBD2 as a possible D gene (6 bases). Germline V lookup: CDR1 MGHRA, CDR2 YSYEKL. This CDR3 is built from 15 residues. Trimming removed 1 base from V and 7 bases from J, with 17 bases in between. CDR3 sequence reads: CASSQGDGGMWEQYF. The DNA for the CDR3 is TGCGCCAGCAGCCAAGGGGACGGGGGTATGTGGGAGCAGTACTTC.

The V call is TRBV6-6, the J call TRBJ2-5; 7 bases agree with TRBD2. Germline V gene sequence: CDR1 MNHNY, CDR2 SVGAGI (reference sequence). The CDR3 extends over 14 amino acids. The V and J ends lost 2 bases and 4 bases, in that order; junction bases with no gene match: 4. The CDR3 loop reads CASSYAGVVETQYF. The CDR3 DNA reads TGTGCCAGCAGTTACGCGGGGGTGGTAGAGACCCAGTACTTC.

This clone has only a few counts. The chain's CDR3 is CASSGGGEGNSPLHF. The CDR3 bases are TGTGCCAGCAGTGGGGGAGGGGAGGGCAATTCACCCCTCCACTTT. The chain has TRBV28 and TRBJ1-6; the D gene is possibly TRBD1 (5 bases). Germline V lookup: CDR1 MDHEN, CDR2 SYDVKM. The CDR3 consists of 15 residues. V was pared by 5 bases and J by 7 bases, with 15 bases between.